This TCR beta chain was retrieved from a study of T cell responses to AZD1222 COVID-19 vaccine. It was second doses at about 4 or about 12 weeks that were pooled. The V gene end was trimmed by 2 bases and the J gene end by 2 bases; junction bases not matched to a gene: 6. This CDR3 region has 16 residues. Germline V lookup: CDR1 LGHNA, CDR2 YNFKEQ. TCRdb keeps only in-frame clones here, not all; method: immunoSEQ multiplex PCR. The sample includes around 83,000 clones, about nine tenths of them seen just once. This chain links TRBV4-2 with TRBJ2-7; TRBD1 aligns across 10 bases. Sample: peripheral blood, taken 28 days after the second AZD1222 dose. The receptor was isolated from an adult who received the AZD1222 COVID-19 vaccine. This CDR3 reads CASSQRVGTGAYEQYF. DNA for the CDR3: TGTGCCAGCAGCCAAAGGGTAGGGACAGGGGCCTACGAGCAGTACTTC.